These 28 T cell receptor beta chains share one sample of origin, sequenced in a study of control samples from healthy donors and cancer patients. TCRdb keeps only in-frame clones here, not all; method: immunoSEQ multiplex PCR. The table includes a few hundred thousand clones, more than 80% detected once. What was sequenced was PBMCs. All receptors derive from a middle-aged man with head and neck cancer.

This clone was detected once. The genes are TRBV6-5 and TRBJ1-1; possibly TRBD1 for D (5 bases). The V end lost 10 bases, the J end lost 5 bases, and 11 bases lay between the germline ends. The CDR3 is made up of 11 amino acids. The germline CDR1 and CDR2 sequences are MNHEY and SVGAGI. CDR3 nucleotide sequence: TGTGCCACCCCGACAGCAACTGAAGCTTTCTTT. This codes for CATPTATEAFF.

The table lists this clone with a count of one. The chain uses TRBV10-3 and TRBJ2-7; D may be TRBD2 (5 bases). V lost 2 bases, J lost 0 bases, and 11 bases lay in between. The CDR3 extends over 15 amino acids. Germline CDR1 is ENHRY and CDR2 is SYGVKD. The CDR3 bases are TGTGCCATCAGTGAGGGAGGACTTCTCTCCTACGAGCAGTACTTC. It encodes CAISEGGLLSYEQYF.

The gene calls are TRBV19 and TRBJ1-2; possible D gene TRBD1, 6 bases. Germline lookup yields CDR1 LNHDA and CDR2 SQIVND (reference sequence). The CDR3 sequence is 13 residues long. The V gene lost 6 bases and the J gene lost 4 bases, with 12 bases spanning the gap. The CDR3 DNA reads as TGTGCCAGTAGGATACAGGGCCCCTATGGCTACACCTTC. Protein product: CASRIQGPYGYTF.

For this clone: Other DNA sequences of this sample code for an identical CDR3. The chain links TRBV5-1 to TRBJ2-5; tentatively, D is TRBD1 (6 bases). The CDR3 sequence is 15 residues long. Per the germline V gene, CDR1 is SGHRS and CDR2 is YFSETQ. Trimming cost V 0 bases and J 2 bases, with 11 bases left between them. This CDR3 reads CASSLAFGQQETQYF. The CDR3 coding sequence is TGCGCCAGCAGCTTGGCGTTTGGACAGCAAGAGACCCAGTACTTC.

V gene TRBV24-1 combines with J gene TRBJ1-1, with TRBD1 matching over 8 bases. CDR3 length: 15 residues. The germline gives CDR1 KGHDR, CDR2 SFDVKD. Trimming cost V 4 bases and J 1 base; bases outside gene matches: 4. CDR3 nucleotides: TGTGCCACCAGTGAAGGGACAGGATGGAACACTGAAGCTTTCTTT. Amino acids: CATSEGTGWNTEAFF.

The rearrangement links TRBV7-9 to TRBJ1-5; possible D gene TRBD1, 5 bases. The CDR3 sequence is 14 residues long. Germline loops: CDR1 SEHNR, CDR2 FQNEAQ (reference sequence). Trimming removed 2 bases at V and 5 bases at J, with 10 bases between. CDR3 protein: CASSLRGDDQPQHF. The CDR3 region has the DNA TGTGCCAGCAGCTTACGGGGGGATGATCAGCCCCAGCATTTT. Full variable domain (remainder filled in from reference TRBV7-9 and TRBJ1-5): DTGVSQNPRHKITKRGQNVTFRCDPISEHNRLYWYRQTLGQGPEFLTYFQNEAQLEKSRLLSDRFSAERPKGSFSTLEIQRTEQGDSAMYLCASSLRGDDQPQHFGDGTRLSIL.

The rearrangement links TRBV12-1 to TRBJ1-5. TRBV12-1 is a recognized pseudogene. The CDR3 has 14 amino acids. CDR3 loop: CASSSRPDDQPQHF. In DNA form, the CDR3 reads TGTGCCAGCAGCTCACGCCCTGATGATCAGCCCCAGCATTTT.

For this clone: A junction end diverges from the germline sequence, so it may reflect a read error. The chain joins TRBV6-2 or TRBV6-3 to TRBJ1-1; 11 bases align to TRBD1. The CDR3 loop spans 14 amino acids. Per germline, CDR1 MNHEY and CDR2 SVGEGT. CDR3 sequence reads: CAGSQGQGATEAFF. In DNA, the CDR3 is TGTGCCGGCAGTCAAGGACAGGGGGCTACTGAAGCTTTCTTT.

The CDR3 nucleotides read TGTGCCAGCAGTCCAGGGACAGGGCGGTCCCGAGGGTCACCCCTCCACTTT. Its translation is CASSPGTGRSRGSPLHF. The chain couples TRBV28 to TRBJ1-6; 9 bases map to TRBD1. CDR3 size: 17 residues. Germline V gene sequence: CDR1 MDHEN, CDR2 SYDVKM. The V and J ends lost 5 bases and 10 bases, in that order; junction bases with no gene match: 15.

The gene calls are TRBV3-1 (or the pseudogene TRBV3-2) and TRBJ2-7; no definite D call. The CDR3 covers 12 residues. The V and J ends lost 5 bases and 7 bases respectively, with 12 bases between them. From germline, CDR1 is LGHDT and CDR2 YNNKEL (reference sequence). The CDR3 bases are TGTGCCAGCAGCTCTTCTCTGCGAGAGCAGTACTTC. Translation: CASSSSLREQYF.

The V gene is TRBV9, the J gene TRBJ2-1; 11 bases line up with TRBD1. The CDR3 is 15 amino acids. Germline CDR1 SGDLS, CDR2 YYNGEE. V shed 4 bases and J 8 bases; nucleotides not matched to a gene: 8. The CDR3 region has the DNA TGTGCCAGCAGCTACAGACGGGACAGGGGGGATGAGCAGTTCTTC. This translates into CASSYRRDRGDEQFF.

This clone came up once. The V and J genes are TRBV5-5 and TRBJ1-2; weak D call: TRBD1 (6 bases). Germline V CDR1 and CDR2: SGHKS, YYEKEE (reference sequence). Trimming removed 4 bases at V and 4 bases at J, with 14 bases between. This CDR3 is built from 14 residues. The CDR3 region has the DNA TGTGCCAGCAGCCTGGGGGGCGGACCCTATGGCTACACCTTC. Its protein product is CASSLGGGPYGYTF.

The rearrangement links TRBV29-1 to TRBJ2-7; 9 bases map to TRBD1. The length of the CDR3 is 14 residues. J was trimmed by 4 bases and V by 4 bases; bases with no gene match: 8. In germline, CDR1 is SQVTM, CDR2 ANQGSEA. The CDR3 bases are TGCAGCGTTGTTCAGACAGGGGGTAAATACGAGCAGTACTTC. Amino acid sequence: CSVVQTGGKYEQYF.

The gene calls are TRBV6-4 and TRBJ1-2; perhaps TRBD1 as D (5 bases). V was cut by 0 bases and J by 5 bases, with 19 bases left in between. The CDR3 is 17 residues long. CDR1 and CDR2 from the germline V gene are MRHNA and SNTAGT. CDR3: CASSDSRGPTFPYGYTF. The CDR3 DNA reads TGTGCCAGCAGTGACTCAAGGGGACCCACTTTCCCATATGGCTACACCTTC.

The DNA for the CDR3 is TGTGCCAGCAGCCCCGTGGGTTACACTGAAGCTTTCTTT. As protein: CASSPVGYTEAFF. The V gene is TRBV28, the J gene TRBJ1-1; D uncertain. Germline V lookup: CDR1 MDHEN, CDR2 SYDVKM. The CDR3 is 13 residues long. V shed 6 bases and J shed 3 bases, with 11 bases lying between them.

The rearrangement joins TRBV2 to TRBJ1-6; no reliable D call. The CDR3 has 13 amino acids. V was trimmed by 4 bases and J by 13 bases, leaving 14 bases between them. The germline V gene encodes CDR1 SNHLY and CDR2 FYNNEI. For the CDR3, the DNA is TGTGCCAGCAGTGCGGAGGTGGTCGGTCCCCTCCACTTT. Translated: CASSAEVVGPLHF.

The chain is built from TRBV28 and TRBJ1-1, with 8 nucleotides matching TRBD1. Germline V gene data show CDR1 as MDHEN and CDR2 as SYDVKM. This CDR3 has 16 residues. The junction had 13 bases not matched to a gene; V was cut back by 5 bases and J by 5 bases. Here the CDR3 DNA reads TGTGCCAGCAGTCCGCGGACAGGGACCCCTGGTACTGAAGCTTTCTTT. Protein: CASSPRTGTPGTEAFF.

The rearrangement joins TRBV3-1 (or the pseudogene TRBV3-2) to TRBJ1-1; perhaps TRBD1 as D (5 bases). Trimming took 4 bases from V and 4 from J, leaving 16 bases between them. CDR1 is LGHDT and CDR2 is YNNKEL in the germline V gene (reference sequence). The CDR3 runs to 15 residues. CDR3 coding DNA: TGTGCCAGCAGCCGCTCGCTGGGGCAGGGCACTGAAGCTTTCTTT. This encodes CASSRSLGQGTEAFF.

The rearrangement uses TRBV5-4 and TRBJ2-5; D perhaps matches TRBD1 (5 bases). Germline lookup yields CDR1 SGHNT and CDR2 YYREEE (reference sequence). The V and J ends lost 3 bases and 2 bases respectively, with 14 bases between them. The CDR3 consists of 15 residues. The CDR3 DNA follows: TGTGCCAGCAGCTCCCCCCCTAGGGGTCAAGAGACCCAGTACTTC. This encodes CASSSPPRGQETQYF.

The CDR3 is CASSLSGGMNTEAFF. CDR3 DNA sequence: TGTGCCAGCAGTTTATCCGGAGGAATGAACACTGAAGCTTTCTTT. The chain carries TRBV27 and TRBJ1-1; D remains unclear. With 0 bases removed from V and 0 bases from J, the gap between germline ends came to 8 bases. CDR1 MNHEY and CDR2 SMNVEV come from the germline V gene (reference sequence). The CDR3 has 15 residues.

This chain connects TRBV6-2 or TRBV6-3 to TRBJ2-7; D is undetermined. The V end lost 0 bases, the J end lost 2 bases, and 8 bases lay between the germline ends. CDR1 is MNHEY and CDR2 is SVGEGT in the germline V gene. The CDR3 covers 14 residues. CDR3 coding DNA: TGTGCCAGCAGTTACTCGATTGGTCCCTACGAGCAGTACTTC. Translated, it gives CASSYSIGPYEQYF.

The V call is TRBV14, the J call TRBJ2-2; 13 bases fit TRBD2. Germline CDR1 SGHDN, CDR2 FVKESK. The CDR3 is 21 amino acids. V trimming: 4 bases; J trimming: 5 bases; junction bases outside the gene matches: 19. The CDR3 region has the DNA TGTGCCAGCAGCCCCAACCCGGGACTAGCGGGACCTTCTTATACTACCGGGGAGCTGTTTTTT. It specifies CASSPNPGLAGPSYTTGELFF.

The CDR3 sequence: CASSKPGSLDTQYF. The CDR3, as DNA: TGTGCCAGCAGTAAACCAGGATCACTAGACACCCAGTACTTC. The chain employs TRBV28 and TRBJ2-5; a possible D gene is TRBD2 (5 bases). The ends were cut back, 5 bases at V and 8 bases at J, with 18 bases in the middle. The V gene's germline CDR1 is MDHEN and CDR2 SYDVKM. The CDR3 is 14 amino acids.

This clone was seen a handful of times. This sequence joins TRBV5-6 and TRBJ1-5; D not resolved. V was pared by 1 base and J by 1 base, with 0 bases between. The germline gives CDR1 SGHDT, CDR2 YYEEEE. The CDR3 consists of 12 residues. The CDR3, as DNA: TGTGCCAGCAGCTTGAGCAATCAGCCCCAGCATTTT. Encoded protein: CASSLSNQPQHF.

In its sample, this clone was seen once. The CDR3 coding sequence is TGTGCCAGCAGCTCCACCGGGACTAGCGATGAGACCCAGTACTTC. The encoded protein is CASSSTGTSDETQYF. The rearrangement uses TRBV5-8 and TRBJ2-5; TRBD2 agrees at 10 bases. The CDR3 is 15 residues long. Trimming cost V 3 bases and J 5 bases; bases outside gene matches: 7. CDR1 and CDR2 from the germline V gene are SGHTS and YDEGEE.

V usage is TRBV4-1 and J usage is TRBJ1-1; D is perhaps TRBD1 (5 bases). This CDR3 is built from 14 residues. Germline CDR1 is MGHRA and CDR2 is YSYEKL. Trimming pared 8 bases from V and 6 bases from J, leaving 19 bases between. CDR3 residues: CASRILVEGPEAFF. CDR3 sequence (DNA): TGCGCCAGCCGAATTTTGGTTGAGGGACCTGAAGCTTTCTTT.

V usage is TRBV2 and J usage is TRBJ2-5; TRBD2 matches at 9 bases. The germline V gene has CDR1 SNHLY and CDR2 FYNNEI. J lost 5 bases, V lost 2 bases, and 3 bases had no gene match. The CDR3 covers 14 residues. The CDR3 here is CASSETRGGETQYF. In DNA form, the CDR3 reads TGTGCCAGCAGTGAAACGCGGGGGGGCGAGACCCAGTACTTC.

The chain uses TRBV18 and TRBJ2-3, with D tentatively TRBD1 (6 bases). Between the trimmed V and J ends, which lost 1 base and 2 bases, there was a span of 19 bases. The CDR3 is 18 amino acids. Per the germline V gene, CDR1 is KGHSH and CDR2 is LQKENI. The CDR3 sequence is CASSPRAPPGHTTDTQYF. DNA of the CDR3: TGTGCCAGCTCACCACGTGCCCCCCCGGGACACACCACAGATACGCAGTATTTT.